This TCR beta chain was recovered during a study of T-cell reconstitution after alpha-beta-depleted transplantation in children (dated by TCRdb to 2016 to 2018). The study in broad terms: Using TCR repertoire profiling, the study followed T-cell immune reconstitution in a quantitative way in children after TCRalphabeta/CD19-depleted allogeneic hematopoietic cell transplantation.

The protocol used for the library was PCR. Sequenced using an Illumina HiSeq 2500. Molecular barcoding was employed in the preparation of TCR libraries, with unique molecular identifiers being used to normalize TCRbeta repertoire quantification. TCRdb reworked the public reads: Q25 trimming with fastp, MiXCR clone assembly, productive beta chains retained. For every CDR3 protein sequence, its rows merge into one entry that carries the most common genes and DNA. The sample table holds about 540,000 distinct CDR3 sequences, of which 18% were seen once. The ten largest make up 3% to 4% of the sample. As to this clonotype: This clone's antigen is unknown. No per-base quality is available; no much larger clone lies one base away.

Material: PBMCs from the stem cell graft donor, obtained from the stem cell graft. The receptor was isolated from a human donor who donated a stem cell graft to a child with acute lymphoblastic leukemia.

The CDR3 reads as follows: CASSTFRAGEADTQYF. The sequenced DNA is TGTGCCAGCAGTACCTTTAGGGCGGGAGAGGCAGATACGCAGTATTTT. Recombination joined TRBV27 with TRBJ2-3; 7 junctional bases match TRBD2. V and J are trimmed by 5 bases and 4 bases, and the gene matches miss 12 bases of the junction. Its CDR3 holds 16 amino acids, cysteine through phenylalanine. Of all the DNA, just the CDR3 is kept, 48 bases in frame from base 1. The germline V gene (reference sequence) yields MNHEY for CDR1 and SMNVEV for CDR2.